One TCR beta chain is described in this entry. Its recognized antigen is unknown. No base quality values were provided; no much bigger clone lies one nucleotide off. The entry originates in a study of post-analysis software for immune sequencing data (dated by TCRdb to between 2014 and 2016). In the study overall: Disease courses on record covered relapsing-remitting, secondary progressive and progressive-relapsing multiple sclerosis, though some patients had no subtype annotation. The multiple sclerosis patient repertoires were compared with around ten previously published healthy control repertoires from donors aged roughly 6 to 25 years. A subset of samples was prepared in parallel using single-end sample barcoding, then pooled and co-amplified after Illumina adapter ligation.

Measured from the cysteine to the phenylalanine, the CDR3 is 14 residues long. CDR3 DNA is the only sequence kept; it has 42 bases, read in frame from the first base. The germline V gene gives CDR1 as MGHDK and CDR2 as SYGVNS. A distance of 13 bases separates the germline ends of V and J, which lose 6 bases and 2 bases respectively. To demonstrate the VDJtools post-analysis software, TCR beta repertoires were profiled from the peripheral blood of roughly 12 young patients with multiple sclerosis. The multiple sclerosis patients were children and adolescents between 6 and 15 years of age. The full study reports these points: A few TRBV segments, including TRBV5-6, TRBV5-1 and TRBV20-1, were significantly more frequent in patients than controls. Normalized Chao1 diversity was significantly lower in multiple sclerosis patients than controls, suggesting substantial peripheral T-cell clonal expansion. The multiple sclerosis patient group was slightly younger than the control group. Direct clustering with F measure revealed strong co-clustering of samples prepared in the same batch, which led to a batch-effect correction.

The protocol used for the library was PCR. The sequencer listed for this sample is Illumina HiSeq 2500. Unique molecular identifiers were incorporated into TCR beta cDNA libraries to reduce PCR and sequencing biases. Approximately 500,000 cDNA molecules were obtained per 1 to 10 million input T cells, so each molecule approximated one T cell. The same protocol used for the earlier healthy control dataset was applied to prepare and sequence the patient libraries. Samples belonging to the same batch were prepared together, multiplexed and sequenced on a shared HiSeq lane. In the authors' own workflow: Raw barcoded reads were processed with MIGEC, discarding single-read molecular identifier groups before consensus assembly and CDR3 extraction. VDJtools was used for post-analysis of the clonotype tables, and diversity was normalized by down-sampling every dataset to the size of the smallest sample. In repertoire overlap clustering, CDR3 amino acid sequences, but not nucleotide sequences, were matched to correct batch-related cross-sample contamination. Using fastp at Q25 and MiXCR, TCRdb reprocessed the public reads and kept productive beta chains. One record per CDR3 amino acid sequence lists the most common genes and DNA. These V and J calls rely on TCRdb rather than the paper's analysis. The sample data list 600,000 to 700,000 distinct CDR3 sequences, and about 60% of these were observed just once. Together, the top ten hold 11% of the sample.

The receptor was derived from a girl aged 2 to 9 with multiple sclerosis. The chain couples TRBV25-1 to TRBJ2-5; the D call is possibly TRBD1 or TRBD2, each sharing 5 bases. Sequenced: blood. The sequenced DNA is TGTGCCAGCAGGGGGTTTGGGGGTCAAGAGACCCAGTACTTC. It is translated as CASRGFGGQETQYF.